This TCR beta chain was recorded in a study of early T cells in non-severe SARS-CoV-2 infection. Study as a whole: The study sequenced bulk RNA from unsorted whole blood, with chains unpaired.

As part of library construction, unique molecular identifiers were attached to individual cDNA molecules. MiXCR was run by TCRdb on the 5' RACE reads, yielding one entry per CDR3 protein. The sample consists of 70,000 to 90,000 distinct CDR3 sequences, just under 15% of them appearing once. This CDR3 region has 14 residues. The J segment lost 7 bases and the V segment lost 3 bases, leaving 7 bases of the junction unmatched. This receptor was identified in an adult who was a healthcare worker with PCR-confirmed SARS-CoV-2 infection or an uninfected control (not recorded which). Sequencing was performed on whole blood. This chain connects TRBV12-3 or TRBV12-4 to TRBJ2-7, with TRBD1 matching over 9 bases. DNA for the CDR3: TGTGCCAGCAGTTTTGGGACAGGGTCGGGTGAGCAGTACTTC. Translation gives CASSFGTGSGEQYF.